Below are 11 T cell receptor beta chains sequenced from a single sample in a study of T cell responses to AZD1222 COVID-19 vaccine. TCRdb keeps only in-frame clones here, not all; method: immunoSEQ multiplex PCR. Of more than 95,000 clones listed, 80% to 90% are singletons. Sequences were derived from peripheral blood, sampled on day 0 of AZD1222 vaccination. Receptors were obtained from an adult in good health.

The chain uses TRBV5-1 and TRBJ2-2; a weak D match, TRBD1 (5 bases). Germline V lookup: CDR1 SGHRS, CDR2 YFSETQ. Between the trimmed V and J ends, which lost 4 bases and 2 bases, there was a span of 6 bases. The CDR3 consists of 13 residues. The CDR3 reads CASSGANTGELFF. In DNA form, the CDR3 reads TGCGCCAGCAGCGGGGCTAACACCGGGGAGCTGTTTTTT.

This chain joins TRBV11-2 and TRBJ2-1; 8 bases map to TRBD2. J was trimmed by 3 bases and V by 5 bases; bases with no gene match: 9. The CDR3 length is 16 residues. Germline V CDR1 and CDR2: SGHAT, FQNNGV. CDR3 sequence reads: CASSKAALAGYNEQFF. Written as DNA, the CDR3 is TGTGCCAGCAGCAAAGCTGCGCTAGCGGGCTACAATGAGCAGTTCTTC. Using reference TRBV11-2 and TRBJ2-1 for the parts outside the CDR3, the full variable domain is EAGVAQSPRYKIIEKRQSVAFWCNPISGHATLYWYQQILGQGPKLLIQFQNNGVVDDSQLPKDRFSAERLKGVDSTLKIQPAKLEDSAVYLCASSKAALAGYNEQFFGPGTRLTVL.

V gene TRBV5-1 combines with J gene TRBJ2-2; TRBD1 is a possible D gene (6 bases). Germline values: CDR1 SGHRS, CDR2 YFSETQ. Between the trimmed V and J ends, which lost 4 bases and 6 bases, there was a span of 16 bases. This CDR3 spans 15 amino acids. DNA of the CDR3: TGCGCCAGCAGCCTACCGACAGGATCGTCCGGGGAGCTGTTTTTT. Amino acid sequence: CASSLPTGSSGELFF. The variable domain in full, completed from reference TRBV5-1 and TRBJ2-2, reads KAGVTQTPRYLIKTRGQQVTLSCSPISGHRSVSWYQQTPGQGLQFLFEYFSETQRNKGNFPGRFSGRQFSNSRSEMNVSTLELGDSALYLCASSLPTGSSGELFFGEGSRLTVL.

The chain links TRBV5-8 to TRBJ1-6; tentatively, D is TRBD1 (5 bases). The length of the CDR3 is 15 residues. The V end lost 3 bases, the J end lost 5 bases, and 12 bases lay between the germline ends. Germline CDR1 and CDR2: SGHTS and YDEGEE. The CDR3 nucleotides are TGTGCCAGCAGCTCCCGGACACCCGATAATTCACCCCTCCACTTT. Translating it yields CASSSRTPDNSPLHF.

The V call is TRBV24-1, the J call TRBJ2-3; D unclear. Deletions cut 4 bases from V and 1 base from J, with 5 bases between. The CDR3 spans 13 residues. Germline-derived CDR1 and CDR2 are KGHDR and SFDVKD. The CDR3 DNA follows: TGTGCCACCAGTGAGAGGCGCACAGATACGCAGTATTTT. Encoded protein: CATSERRTDTQYF.

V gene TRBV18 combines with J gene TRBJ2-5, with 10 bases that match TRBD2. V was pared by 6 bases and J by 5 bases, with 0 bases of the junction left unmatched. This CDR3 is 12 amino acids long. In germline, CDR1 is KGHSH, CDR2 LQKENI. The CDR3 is CASSTSGETQYF. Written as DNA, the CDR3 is TGTGCCAGCTCGACTAGCGGGGAGACCCAGTACTTC.

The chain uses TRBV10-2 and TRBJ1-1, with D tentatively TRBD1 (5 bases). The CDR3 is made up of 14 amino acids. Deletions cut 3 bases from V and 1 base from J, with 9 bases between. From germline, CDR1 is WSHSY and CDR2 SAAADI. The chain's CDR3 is CASSDYGGNTEAFF. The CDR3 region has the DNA TGCGCCAGCAGTGACTACGGGGGGAACACTGAAGCTTTCTTT.

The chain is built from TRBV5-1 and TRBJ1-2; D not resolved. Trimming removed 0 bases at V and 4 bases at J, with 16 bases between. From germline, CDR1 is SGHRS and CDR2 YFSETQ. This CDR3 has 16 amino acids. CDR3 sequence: CASSLGVAPGSYGYTF. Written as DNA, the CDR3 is TGCGCCAGCAGCTTGGGGGTCGCCCCCGGCAGCTATGGCTACACCTTC. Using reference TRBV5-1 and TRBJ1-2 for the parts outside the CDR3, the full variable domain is KAGVTQTPRYLIKTRGQQVTLSCSPISGHRSVSWYQQTPGQGLQFLFEYFSETQRNKGNFPGRFSGRQFSNSRSEMNVSTLELGDSALYLCASSLGVAPGSYGYTFGSGTRLTVV.

For the CDR3, the DNA is TGTGCCAGCAGCTTAGGGTGGACAGAAGGGTACGAGCAGTACTTC. Protein: CASSLGWTEGYEQYF. The chain recombines TRBV7-2 with TRBJ2-7, with D perhaps TRBD1 (6 bases). Per germline, CDR1 SGHTA and CDR2 FQGNSA. Trimming shortened V by 1 base and J by 4 bases, and 14 bases separated the two germline ends. The CDR3 contains 15 residues.

In DNA, the CDR3 is TGTGCCAGCAGACGCTCGGGATTTAGCGGGAGGGCGCACTACGAGCAGTACTTC. Translated: CASRRSGFSGRAHYEQYF. The genes are TRBV28 and TRBJ2-7, with 11 bases identical to TRBD2. Unmatched junction bases numbered 16, after V lost 6 bases and J lost 3 bases. The CDR3 contains 18 residues. CDR1 is MDHEN, CDR2 SYDVKM, per germline.

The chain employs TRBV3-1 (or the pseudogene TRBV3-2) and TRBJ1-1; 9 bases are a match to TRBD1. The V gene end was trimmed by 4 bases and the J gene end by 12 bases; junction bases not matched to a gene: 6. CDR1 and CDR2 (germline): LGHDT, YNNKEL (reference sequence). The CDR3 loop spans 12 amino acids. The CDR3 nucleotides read TGTGCCAGCAGCCCGGACAGGGGTAGGTCTTTCTTT. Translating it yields CASSPDRGRSFF.